The 16 T cell receptor beta chains below were found in one sample sequenced in a study of memory CD4+ T cells and cytomegalovirus serostatus. The repertoire was sequenced with immunoSEQ multiplex PCR; TCRdb's copy has only in-frame clones and lacks some. The sample lists 35,000 to 50,000 clones; roughly 79% were seen once. The sort gate was single viable CD3+CD4+CD8-CD45RO+ cells for memory CD4+ T cells. The sample comprised memory CD4+ T cells from blood. The receptors shown here come from an adult in good health and CMV-seronegative.

The J gene is TRBJ1-5, the V gene TRBV29-1; D is ambiguous. Germline lookup yields CDR1 SQVTM and CDR2 ANQGSEA. This CDR3 has 14 amino acids. The V end lost 5 bases, the J end lost 2 bases, and 13 bases lay between the germline ends. The CDR3 DNA reads as TGCAGCGTTTTAGAGGACCTAGGCAATCAGCCCCAGCATTTT. Its translation is CSVLEDLGNQPQHF.

This chain joins TRBV6-1 and TRBJ2-1; 14 bases align to TRBD2. Trimming removed 6 bases from V and 9 bases from J; junction bases left unmatched: 4. Germline lookup yields CDR1 MNHNS and CDR2 SASEGT. The CDR3 extends over 14 amino acids. The CDR3 region has the DNA TGTGCCAGCAGGACTAGCGGGGGGGCCGCTGAGCAGTTCTTC. Translating it yields CASRTSGGAAEQFF.

This rearrangement joins TRBV27 to TRBJ2-7; D ambiguous. The CDR3 runs 16 residues. The germline V and J ends were trimmed by 5 bases and 0 bases, with 17 bases remaining between them. CDR1 MNHEY and CDR2 SMNVEV come from the germline V gene (reference sequence). The CDR3 spells CASSLPSRPPSYEQYF. DNA for the CDR3: TGTGCCAGCAGTCTCCCGAGTAGGCCCCCCTCCTACGAGCAGTACTTC.

This clone was detected only a few times. The rearrangement joins TRBV20-1 to TRBJ2-3; unclear D gene. CDR1 DFQATT and CDR2 SNEGSKA come from the germline V gene (reference sequence). CDR3 size: 11 residues. Trimming left V 5 bases short and J 2 bases short, with 5 bases between. DNA of the CDR3: TGCAGTGCTGGCCACACAGATACGCAGTATTTT. Amino acid sequence: CSAGHTDTQYF.

The rearrangement uses TRBV4-2 and TRBJ1-1, with D possibly matching TRBD1 (6 bases). This CDR3 region has 15 residues. Trimming shortened V by 0 bases and J by 3 bases, and 11 bases separated the two germline ends. The germline gives CDR1 LGHNA, CDR2 YNFKEQ. CDR3 coding DNA: TGTGCCAGCAGCCAAGATGGCAGGGGTGACACTGAAGCTTTCTTT. It yields the protein CASSQDGRGDTEAFF.

The J gene is TRBJ1-2, the V gene TRBV7-9; D remains ambiguous. The CDR3 has 14 residues. V was cut by 5 bases and J by 11 bases, with 21 bases left in between. Germline CDR1 and CDR2: SEHNR and FQNEAQ (reference sequence). For the CDR3, the DNA is TGTGCCAGCAGCCCCTCCGGCCAGATCCACTCTTACACCTTC. The encoded protein is CASSPSGQIHSYTF.

On this clone itself: The same CDR3 is also encoded by other DNA sequences in this sample. This rearrangement joins TRBV29-1 to TRBJ1-1; D remains unclear. CDR1 SQVTM and CDR2 ANQGSEA come from the germline V gene. The CDR3 has 10 amino acids. V gave up 7 bases and J gave up 2 bases, with 5 bases separating them. For the CDR3, the DNA is TGCAGCGCCAGAAACACTGAAGCTTTCTTT. It encodes CSARNTEAFF.

This clone occurred a few times. The chain employs TRBV30 and TRBJ1-1; D gene unclear. CDR1 and CDR2 (germline): GTSNPN, SVGIG (reference sequence). V lost 2 bases, J lost 6 bases, and 22 bases lay in between. This CDR3 region has 16 residues. Written as DNA, the CDR3 is TGTGCCTGGAGTTCAAGTGGGTTAGGGAGGAGGCCTGAAGCTTTCTTT. Its protein is CAWSSSGLGRRPEAFF.

The chain joins TRBV6-6 to TRBJ2-3, with a possible D match to TRBD2 (5 bases). The V gene lost 6 bases and the J gene lost 3 bases, with 13 bases spanning the gap. The CDR3 is 14 amino acids. Germline assignment: CDR1 MNHNY and CDR2 SVGAGI (reference sequence). CDR3 amino acids: CASSVGVRTDTQYF. CDR3 nucleotides: TGTGCCAGCAGCGTCGGGGTACGAACAGATACGCAGTATTTT.

The V and J genes are TRBV28 and TRBJ1-6, with 9 nucleotides matching TRBD1. After removal of 6 bases from V and 5 bases from J, the junction contained 8 bases not matched to a gene. Germline V gene sequence: CDR1 MDHEN, CDR2 SYDVKM. There are 16 residues in the CDR3. The CDR3 DNA reads as TGTGCCAGCAGCTCCTTCCGACAGGGGGATAATTCACCCCTCCACTTT. Translation: CASSSFRQGDNSPLHF.

This rearrangement joins TRBV6-1 to TRBJ2-7, with a tentative D call TRBD1 (5 bases). The V gene lost 3 bases and the J gene lost 5 bases, with 14 bases spanning the gap. The length of the CDR3 is 14 residues. CDR1 is MNHNS, CDR2 SASEGT, per germline. CDR3 sequence: CASSDGRVAHEQYF. CDR3 DNA: TGTGCCAGCAGTGACGGCAGGGTAGCACACGAGCAGTACTTC.

V and J are TRBV4-2 and TRBJ1-2; perhaps TRBD1 as D (5 bases). The germline gives CDR1 LGHNA, CDR2 YNFKEQ. This CDR3 has 16 amino acids. V was pared by 2 bases and J by 3 bases, with 16 bases between. In DNA, the CDR3 is TGTGCCAGCAGCCAATTGAAACAGCTCAGGGACTATGGCTACACCTTC. Translated, it gives CASSQLKQLRDYGYTF.

This clone was seen more than once but under ten times. The rearrangement joins TRBV5-1 to TRBJ1-1; maybe TRBD1 (5 bases). CDR1 is SGHRS, CDR2 YFSETQ, per germline. Trimming pared 5 bases from V and 0 bases from J, leaving 11 bases between. The CDR3 spans 14 residues. CDR3 loop: CASRTGTVNTEAFF. CDR3 in DNA: TGCGCCAGCAGAACCGGGACGGTGAACACTGAAGCTTTCTTT.

The chain employs TRBV5-4 and TRBJ2-3; perhaps TRBD1 as D (5 bases). The V gene's germline CDR1 is SGHNT and CDR2 YYREEE (reference sequence). Trimming stripped 1 base from V and 5 bases from J, with 11 bases between. This CDR3 spans 14 amino acids. DNA of the CDR3: TGTGCCAGCAGCTTGAAGGCAGGGAAAGATACGCAGTATTTT. Translation: CASSLKAGKDTQYF.

The J gene is TRBJ1-2, the V gene TRBV6-1, with D possibly matching TRBD1 (6 bases). From germline, CDR1 is MNHNS and CDR2 SASEGT. There are 15 residues in the CDR3. Trimming took 4 bases from V and 4 from J, leaving 16 bases between them. Written as DNA, the CDR3 is TGTGCCAGCAGTGTGGGGGGGCTGGGAGGCTATGGCTACACCTTC. Its translation: CASSVGGLGGYGYTF.

This chain links TRBV2 with TRBJ2-2; 9 nucleotides match TRBD2. CDR1 and CDR2 (germline): SNHLY, FYNNEI. Trimming cost V 5 bases and J 4 bases; bases outside gene matches: 8. This CDR3 comprises 16 residues. For the CDR3, the DNA is TGTGCCAGCAGTCCTACGGCGCGGGGGGGCACCGGGGAGCTGTTTTTT. This encodes CASSPTARGGTGELFF.